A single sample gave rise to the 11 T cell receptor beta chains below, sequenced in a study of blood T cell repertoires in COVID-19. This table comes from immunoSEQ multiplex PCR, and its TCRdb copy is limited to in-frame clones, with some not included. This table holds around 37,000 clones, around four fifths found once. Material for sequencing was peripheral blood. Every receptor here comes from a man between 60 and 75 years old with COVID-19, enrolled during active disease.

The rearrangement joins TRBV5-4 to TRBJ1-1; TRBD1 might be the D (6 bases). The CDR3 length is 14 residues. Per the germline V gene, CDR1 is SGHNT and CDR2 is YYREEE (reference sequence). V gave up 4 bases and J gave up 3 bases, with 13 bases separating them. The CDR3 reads CASSKQGRDTEAFF. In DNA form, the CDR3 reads TGTGCCAGCAGCAAACAGGGAAGAGACACTGAAGCTTTCTTT.

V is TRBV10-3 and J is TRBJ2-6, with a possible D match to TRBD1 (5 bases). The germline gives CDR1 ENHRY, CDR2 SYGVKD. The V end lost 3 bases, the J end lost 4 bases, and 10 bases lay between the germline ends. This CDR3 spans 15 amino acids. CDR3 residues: CAISDTTAGANVLTF. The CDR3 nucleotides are TGTGCCATCAGTGATACGACAGCCGGGGCCAACGTCCTGACTTTC.

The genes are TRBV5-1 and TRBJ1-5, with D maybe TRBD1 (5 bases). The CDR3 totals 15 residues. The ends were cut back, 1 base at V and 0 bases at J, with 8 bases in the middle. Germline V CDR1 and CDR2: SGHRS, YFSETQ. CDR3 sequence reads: CASSLTGLSNQPQHF. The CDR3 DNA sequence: TGCGCCAGCAGCTTGACAGGTCTTAGCAATCAGCCCCAGCATTTT.

CDR3 nucleotides: TGCGCCAGCAGGGCCGGGACAGGCGGAAACACCATATATTTT. It is translated as CASRAGTGGNTIYF. The chain has TRBV5-1 and TRBJ1-3; 8 nucleotides line up with TRBD1. The CDR3 extends over 14 amino acids. The junction had 5 bases not matched to a gene; V was cut back by 5 bases and J by 4 bases. Germline V lookup: CDR1 SGHRS, CDR2 YFSETQ. The full variable domain, its missing parts supplied by reference TRBV5-1 and TRBJ1-3, is KAGVTQTPRYLIKTRGQQVTLSCSPISGHRSVSWYQQTPGQGLQFLFEYFSETQRNKGNFPGRFSGRQFSNSRSEMNVSTLELGDSALYLCASRAGTGGNTIYFGEGSWLTVV.

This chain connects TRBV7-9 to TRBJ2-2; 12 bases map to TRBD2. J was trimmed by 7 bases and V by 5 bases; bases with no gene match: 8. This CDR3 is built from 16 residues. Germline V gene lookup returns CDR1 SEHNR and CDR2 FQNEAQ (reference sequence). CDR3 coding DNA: TGTGCCAGCAGCCCCGGACTAGCGGGATTGGGCGGGGAGCTGTTTTTT. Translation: CASSPGLAGLGGELFF.

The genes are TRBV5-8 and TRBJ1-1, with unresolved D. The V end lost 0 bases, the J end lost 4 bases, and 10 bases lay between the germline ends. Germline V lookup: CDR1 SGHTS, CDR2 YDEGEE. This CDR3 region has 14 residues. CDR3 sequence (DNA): TGTGCCAGCAGCTTGGGGGGTGGAGGCACTGAAGCTTTCTTT. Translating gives CASSLGGGGTEAFF.

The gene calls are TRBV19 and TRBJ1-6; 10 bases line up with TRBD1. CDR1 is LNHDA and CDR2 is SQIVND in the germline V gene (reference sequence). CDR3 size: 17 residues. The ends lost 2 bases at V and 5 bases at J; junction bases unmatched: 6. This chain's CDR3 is CASSIMGQGTNNSPLHF. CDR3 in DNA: TGTGCCAGTAGTATAATGGGACAGGGGACCAATAATTCACCCCTCCACTTT.

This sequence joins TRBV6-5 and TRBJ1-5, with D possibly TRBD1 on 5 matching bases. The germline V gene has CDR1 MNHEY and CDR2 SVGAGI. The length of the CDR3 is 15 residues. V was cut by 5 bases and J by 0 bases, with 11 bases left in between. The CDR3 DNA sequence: TGTGCCAGCAGTCTAACGGGGGATAGCAATCAGCCCCAGCATTTT. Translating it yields CASSLTGDSNQPQHF.

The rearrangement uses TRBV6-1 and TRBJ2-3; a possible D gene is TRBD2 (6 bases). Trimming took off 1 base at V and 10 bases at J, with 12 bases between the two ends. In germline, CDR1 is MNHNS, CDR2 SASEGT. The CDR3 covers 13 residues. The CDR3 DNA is TGTGCCAGCAGTGAAGTCGGGGGAGGTTCGCAGTATTTT. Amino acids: CASSEVGGGSQYF.

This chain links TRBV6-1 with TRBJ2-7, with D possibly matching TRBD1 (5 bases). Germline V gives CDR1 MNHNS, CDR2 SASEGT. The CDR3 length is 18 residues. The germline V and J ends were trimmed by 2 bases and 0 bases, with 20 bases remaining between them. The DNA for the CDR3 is TGTGCCAGCAGTGAACATCCTAGTAGGGGTGACAGCTCCTACGAGCAGTACTTC. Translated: CASSEHPSRGDSSYEQYF.

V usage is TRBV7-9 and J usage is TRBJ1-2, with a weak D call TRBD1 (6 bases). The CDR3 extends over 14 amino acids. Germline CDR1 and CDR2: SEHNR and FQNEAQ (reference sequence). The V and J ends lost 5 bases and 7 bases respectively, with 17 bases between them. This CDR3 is CASSPSGGGSGYTF. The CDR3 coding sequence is TGTGCCAGCAGCCCCTCGGGGGGCGGGTCTGGCTACACCTTC.